The 7 T cell receptor beta chains below were found in one sample sequenced in a study of blood T cells in healthy people across ages. Primers used in a second PCR of roughly 7 to 12 cycles were a sample-barcoded 5' primer and a J-beta primer mix. TCRdb reanalysed the 5' RACE reads using MiXCR and keeps one entry per CDR3 protein. Of around 1,800,000 distinct CDR3 sequences listed, about two fifths are singletons. Sequencing input: blood. Receptors originate from a human donor in good health.

The gene calls are TRBV7-9 and TRBJ2-7; D possibly corresponds to TRBD2 (6 bases). The germline V gene has CDR1 SEHNR and CDR2 FQNEAQ (reference sequence). Trimming took off 5 bases at V and 7 bases at J, with 15 bases between the two ends. This CDR3 contains 13 residues. CDR3 sequence (DNA): TGTGCCAGCAGCATACGGGACTCCTTGGAGCAGTACTTC. Its protein product is CASSIRDSLEQYF.

This clonotype was observed a handful of times. A much larger clone is a single base away; this may be a read error. The V gene is TRBV4-1, the J gene TRBJ2-6; TRBD1 matches at 8 bases. This CDR3 is 18 amino acids long. Germline CDR1 is MGHRA and CDR2 is YSYEKL. CDR3 bases: TGCGCCAGCAGCCAAGAAGGACAGGGCTACTCTGGGGTCAACGTCCTGACTTTC. Translating it yields CASSQEGQGYSGVNVLTF.

The gene calls are TRBV7-2 and TRBJ2-7; TRBD2 is a possible D gene (6 bases). Germline V gene data show CDR1 as SGHTA and CDR2 as FQGNSA. The ends were cut back, 5 bases at V and 2 bases at J, with 19 bases in the middle. The CDR3 contains 16 residues. DNA of the CDR3: TGTGCCAGCAGCCCTCCGGGACTCCGCCGTGCCTACGAGCAGTACTTC. It translates to CASSPPGLRRAYEQYF.

This rearrangement joins TRBV9 to TRBJ2-1; 10 bases are a match to TRBD2. The CDR3 length is 17 residues. CDR1 SGDLS and CDR2 YYNGEE come from the germline V gene. J was trimmed by 6 bases and V by 0 bases; bases with no gene match: 9. CDR3 sequence reads: CASSVAASGGLSNEQFF. Written as DNA, the CDR3 is TGTGCCAGCAGCGTAGCAGCTAGCGGGGGCCTATCCAATGAGCAGTTCTTC. Based on the CDR3 plus reference TRBV9 and TRBJ2-1, the full variable domain is DSGVTQTPKHLITATGQRVTLRCSPRSGDLSVYWYQQSLDQGLQFLIQYYNGEERAKGNILERFSAQQFPDLHSELNLSSLELGDSALYFCASSVAASGGLSNEQFFGPGTRLTVL.

The chain joins TRBV14 to TRBJ2-4; the D gene could be TRBD1 or TRBD2 (5 bases each). V was trimmed by 4 bases and J by 2 bases, leaving 12 bases between them. CDR1 and CDR2 from the germline V gene are SGHDN and FVKESK. CDR3 length: 15 amino acids. DNA for the CDR3: TGTGCCAGCAGCCCCCAATTGGGACCCAAAAACATTCAGTACTTC. Residues: CASSPQLGPKNIQYF.

The chain links TRBV6-6 to TRBJ1-2; 8 bases line up with TRBD1. Germline CDR1 reads MNHNY; CDR2 reads SVGAGI (reference sequence). Trimming cost V 6 bases and J 5 bases; bases outside gene matches: 11. CDR3 length: 15 residues. The CDR3 loop reads CASSSRTGSMYGYTF. DNA of the CDR3: TGTGCCAGCAGCTCTAGGACAGGGAGCATGTATGGCTACACCTTC.

The J gene is TRBJ2-5, the V gene TRBV7-9; D is uncertain. Germline CDR1 reads SEHNR; CDR2 reads FQNEAQ (reference sequence). The ends were cut back, 4 bases at V and 2 bases at J, with 11 bases in the middle. The CDR3 runs to 14 residues. The CDR3 reads CASSSMTRQETQYF. In DNA, the CDR3 is TGTGCCAGCAGCTCGATGACGCGGCAAGAGACCCAGTACTTC.